This T cell receptor (beta chain) was sequenced for a study of T cell responses to AZD1222 COVID-19 vaccine. Sequencing used immunoSEQ multiplex PCR; TCRdb keeps in-frame clones, though not all of them. The sample contains 150,000 to 200,000 clones, less than 95% of which appear only once. Findings and limits, study-wide: Baseline serostatus was positive in only 5 to 7 AZD1222 recipients. Repertoire sampling was restricted to post-peak T cell response timepoints. Targeting of unmutated variant regions was reportedly seen in nearly half of spike-specific TCRs.

Notes on this clone: Its antigen is not identified.

The CDR3 is made up of 12 amino acids. The germline V gene has CDR1 MNHEY and CDR2 SVGAGI. Trimming shortened V by 8 bases and J by 4 bases, and 11 bases separated the two germline ends. This specimen consisted of peripheral blood, obtained on day 0 of AZD1222 vaccination. This sequence joins TRBV6-5 and TRBJ1-1; unclear D gene. This receptor was taken from an adult in good health. The CDR3 DNA is TGTGCCAGCGGGAGTTTACTCACTGAAGCTTTCTTT. Translated: CASGSLLTEAFF.